These 27 T cell receptor beta chains were all obtained from the same sample, sequenced in a study of cytomegalovirus exposure and HLA in healthy donors. PCR employed 60 Vbeta and 13 Jbeta primers. The repertoire was sequenced with immunoSEQ multiplex PCR; TCRdb's copy has only in-frame clones and lacks some. Among about 89,000 clones listed, about 72% were seen once. Input material: PBMCs. The receptor set was obtained from a young man in good health and CMV-seronegative.

The chain carries TRBV2 and TRBJ2-7; 7 bases are shared with TRBD2. The CDR3 covers 13 residues. Germline CDR1 SNHLY, CDR2 FYNNEI. V dropped 7 bases and J dropped 3; count of bases not matched to a gene: 6. The CDR3, as DNA: TGTGCCAGCATAGGCCTAGCGGACTACGAGCAGTACTTC. Protein: CASIGLADYEQYF.

V usage is TRBV2 and J usage is TRBJ2-3; TRBD2 is a possible D gene (6 bases). Looked up from germline, CDR1 is SNHLY and CDR2 is FYNNEI. Trimming shortened V by 4 bases and J by 2 bases, and 13 bases separated the two germline ends. CDR3 length: 15 amino acids. The chain's CDR3 is CASSGGTTITDTQYF. The CDR3 DNA sequence: TGTGCCAGCAGTGGCGGGACGACTATCACAGATACGCAGTATTTT.

The chain recombines TRBV30 with TRBJ1-1; TRBD1 aligns across 7 bases. Germline CDR1 GTSNPN, CDR2 SVGIG (reference sequence). V shed 4 bases, J shed 3 bases, and the junction held 2 bases outside the gene matches. The CDR3 is 12 amino acids. The CDR3 protein is CAWKQGYTEAFF. Here the CDR3 DNA reads TGTGCCTGGAAACAGGGGTACACTGAAGCTTTCTTT.

The J gene is TRBJ1-2, the V gene TRBV19, with D unclear. V shed 1 base and J shed 0 bases, with 3 bases lying between them. The CDR3 covers 13 residues. Germline CDR1 reads LNHDA; CDR2 reads SQIVND (reference sequence). The CDR3 loop is CASSIATNYGYTF. Written as DNA, the CDR3 is TGTGCCAGTAGTATAGCTACTAACTATGGCTACACCTTC.

The V and J genes are TRBV6-1 and TRBJ1-1; D gene unclear. Trimming stripped 7 bases from V and 0 bases from J, with 12 bases between. Germline-derived CDR1 and CDR2 are MNHNS and SASEGT. The CDR3 totals 14 residues. The CDR3 DNA reads TGTGCCAGCACCCGACATTCCATGAACACTGAAGCTTTCTTT. This encodes CASTRHSMNTEAFF.

This clone was found a few times. The chain carries TRBV4-1 and TRBJ2-1, with 10 nucleotides matching TRBD2. This CDR3 has 18 residues. Per germline, CDR1 MGHRA and CDR2 YSYEKL. Trimming at V came to 3 bases and at J to 8 bases, leaving 16 bases not matched to a gene. CDR3 in DNA: TGCGCCAGCAGCCAGCCCGCCGCAGCTAGCGGGAGAACCGATGAGCAGTTCTTC. Translation: CASSQPAAASGRTDEQFF.

The chain combines TRBV2 with TRBJ2-7, with D unclear. The germline V gene has CDR1 SNHLY and CDR2 FYNNEI. The V gene lost 6 bases and the J gene lost 2 bases, with 14 bases spanning the gap. The CDR3 is 14 amino acids. DNA of the CDR3: TGTGCCAGCAGGTCCGGGTCCCGGGCCTACGAGCAGTACTTC. Amino acid sequence: CASRSGSRAYEQYF.

This clone has only a few counts. The rearrangement joins TRBV5-1 to TRBJ1-1; maybe TRBD1 (6 bases). The CDR3 loop spans 12 amino acids. Looked up from germline, CDR1 is SGHRS and CDR2 is YFSETQ. Trimming removed 4 bases at V and 5 bases at J, with 9 bases between. The CDR3 nucleotides are TGCGCCAGCAGCCAGACAGGTACTGAAGCTTTCTTT. Residues: CASSQTGTEAFF.

The rearrangement links TRBV15 to TRBJ2-5, with D possibly matching TRBD1 (5 bases). The CDR3 totals 13 residues. Germline V gene sequence: CDR1 LNHNV, CDR2 YYDKDF (reference sequence). V was trimmed by 6 bases and J by 2 bases, leaving 10 bases between them. The CDR3, as DNA: TGTGCCACCAGGACAGCCCCTCAAGAGACCCAGTACTTC. Translation gives CATRTAPQETQYF.

The rearrangement joins TRBV6-5 to TRBJ1-6; the match to TRBD1 covers 8 bases. The V segment lost 6 bases and the J segment 5 bases; nucleotides outside the gene matches: 6. The CDR3 extends over 15 amino acids. CDR1 and CDR2 from the germline V gene are MNHEY and SVGAGI. CDR3 region: CASRRQGLDNSPLHF. The CDR3 DNA follows: TGTGCCAGCAGAAGACAGGGGCTTGATAATTCACCCCTCCACTTT.

The chain carries TRBV28 and TRBJ1-1; D remains unclear. The germline V gene has CDR1 MDHEN and CDR2 SYDVKM. The CDR3 has 13 residues. V was trimmed by 7 bases and J by 6 bases, leaving 15 bases between them. CDR3 bases: TGTGCCAGCAATACGGGGTATAGACCTGAAGCTTTCTTT. Its translation is CASNTGYRPEAFF. Drawing the rest from reference TRBV28 and TRBJ1-1, the complete variable domain is DVKVTQSSRYLVKRTGEKVFLECVQDMDHENMFWYRQDPGLGLRLIYFSYDVKMKEKGDIPEGYSVSREKKERFSLILESASTNQTSMYLCASNTGYRPEAFFGQGTRLTVV.

This chain links TRBV7-2 with TRBJ2-1; 8 positions match TRBD2. The V gene's germline CDR1 is SGHTA and CDR2 FQGNSA. The V and J ends lost 5 bases and 0 bases, in that order; junction bases with no gene match: 6. The CDR3 runs 16 residues. The CDR3 reads CASSKLADLSYNEQFF. In DNA form, the CDR3 reads TGTGCCAGCAGCAAACTAGCGGACCTCTCCTACAATGAGCAGTTCTTC.

The genes are TRBV7-2 and TRBJ2-2, with 10 bases lining up with TRBD2. The germline CDR1 and CDR2 sequences are SGHTA and FQGNSA. The CDR3 is made up of 16 amino acids. Trimming at V came to 3 bases and at J to 1 base, leaving 2 bases not matched to a gene. The CDR3 reads CASSFASGGNTGELFF. As DNA, the CDR3 is TGTGCCAGCAGCTTTGCTAGCGGGGGGAACACCGGGGAGCTGTTTTTT.

For the CDR3, the DNA is TGTGCCAGCTCACCCGCGGAGAACTACGAGCAGTACTTC. It encodes CASSPAENYEQYF. V usage is TRBV18 and J usage is TRBJ2-7; D call uncertain. V was cut by 3 bases and J by 3 bases, with 9 bases left in between. Germline V lookup: CDR1 KGHSH, CDR2 LQKENI. This CDR3 contains 13 residues.

The chain joins TRBV6-5 to TRBJ1-1, with a possible D match to TRBD1 (5 bases). The CDR3 contains 14 residues. The germline V gene encodes CDR1 MNHEY and CDR2 SVGAGI. The germline V and J ends were trimmed by 5 bases and 11 bases, with 21 bases remaining between them. The CDR3, as DNA: TGTGCCAGCAGTCAAGACAGACTAGGAACAAGGGCTTTCTTT. Translating it yields CASSQDRLGTRAFF.

The sample holds one count of this clone. The J gene is TRBJ1-1, the V gene TRBV5-8, with D perhaps matching TRBD1 (6 bases). Germline V gene sequence: CDR1 SGHTS, CDR2 YDEGEE. V gave up 3 bases and J gave up 7 bases, with 13 bases separating them. The CDR3 runs 13 residues. This chain's CDR3 is CASSSRGGGEAFF. CDR3 sequence (DNA): TGTGCCAGCAGCTCTAGGGGGGGTGGTGAAGCTTTCTTT. Complete variable domain (other parts from reference TRBV5-8 and TRBJ1-1): EAGVTQSPTHLIKTRGQQATLRCSPISGHTSVYWYQQALGLGLQFLLWYDEGEERNRGNFPPRFSGRQFPNYSSELNVNALELEDSALYLCASSSRGGGEAFFGQGTRLTVV.

The chain joins TRBV19 to TRBJ2-3; D is possibly TRBD1 (6 bases). V dropped 7 bases and J dropped 3 bases, with 8 bases sitting between them. This CDR3 has 12 residues. The V gene's germline CDR1 is LNHDA and CDR2 SQIVND (reference sequence). For the CDR3, the DNA is TGTGCCAGTACTACAGGGACAGATACGCAGTATTTT. It yields the protein CASTTGTDTQYF.

Comments on this clone: The same CDR3 is also encoded by other DNA sequences in this sample. The chain couples TRBV30 to TRBJ1-5; D ambiguous. The CDR3 has 13 amino acids. Trimming stripped 0 bases from V and 2 bases from J, with 5 bases between. The germline CDR1 and CDR2 sequences are GTSNPN and SVGIG (reference sequence). The CDR3 coding sequence is TGTGCCTGGAGTGTTGGAGGCAATCAGCCCCAGCATTTT. This sequence encodes CAWSVGGNQPQHF.

In DNA, the CDR3 is TGTGCCAGCAGCCCTACAGGGGGCGCGAAGTTGTTAGACCACAATGAGCAGTTCTTC. It yields the protein CASSPTGGAKLLDHNEQFF. The chain couples TRBV28 to TRBJ2-1; 9 positions agree with TRBD1. CDR1 is MDHEN and CDR2 is SYDVKM in the germline V gene. The ends lost 6 bases at V and 5 bases at J; junction bases unmatched: 20. The CDR3 has 19 amino acids.

The sample holds a few counts of this clone. The V gene is TRBV5-1, the J gene TRBJ2-5, with D perhaps TRBD1 (6 bases). CDR3 size: 16 residues. Germline-derived CDR1 and CDR2 are SGHRS and YFSETQ. V gave up 0 bases and J gave up 6 bases, with 18 bases separating them. The CDR3 spells CASSLEDSRKAKTQYF. The CDR3 DNA follows: TGCGCCAGCAGCTTGGAGGACAGTCGAAAAGCCAAGACCCAGTACTTC.

The chain is built from TRBV27 and TRBJ1-4; 7 nucleotides line up with TRBD1. The CDR3 sequence is 15 residues long. After removal of 5 bases from V and 0 bases from J, the junction contained 3 bases not matched to a gene. Per the germline V gene, CDR1 is MNHEY and CDR2 is SMNVEV (reference sequence). The CDR3 nucleotides are TGTGCCAGCAGTCACCAGGGGGCAACTAATGAAAAACTGTTTTTT. Protein product: CASSHQGATNEKLFF.

J is TRBJ2-7 and V is TRBV7-8, with D maybe TRBD1 (5 bases). V lost 3 bases and J 5 bases, leaving 14 bases between the germline ends. This CDR3 is built from 14 residues. The germline CDR1 and CDR2 sequences are SGHVS and FQNEAQ. CDR3 sequence (DNA): TGTGCCAGCAGCTTCCGGACACGGGTCGACGAGCAGTACTTC. It is translated as CASSFRTRVDEQYF.

The chain combines TRBV7-9 with TRBJ1-6, with unresolved D. V was pared by 5 bases and J by 6 bases, with 5 bases between. Germline V lookup: CDR1 SEHNR, CDR2 FQNEAQ (reference sequence). The CDR3 extends over 12 amino acids. This chain's CDR3 is CASSLFNSPLHF. DNA of the CDR3: TGTGCCAGCAGCCTCTTTAATTCACCCCTCCACTTT.

This rearrangement joins TRBV25-1 to TRBJ1-1; D not resolved. The V gene lost 4 bases and the J gene lost 6 bases, with 18 bases spanning the gap. The CDR3 totals 15 residues. In germline, CDR1 is MGHDK, CDR2 SYGVNS. CDR3 protein: CASSVRRGLRAEAFF. The DNA of the CDR3 is TGTGCCAGCAGTGTACGCCGGGGTTTACGCGCTGAAGCTTTCTTT.

The chain carries TRBV10-1 and TRBJ2-3, with 8 bases matching TRBD1. Germline V gene data show CDR1 as WNHNN and CDR2 as SYGVQD (reference sequence). V was pared by 3 bases and J by 5 bases, with 4 bases of the junction left unmatched. The CDR3 has 14 amino acids. The CDR3 protein is CASSDQGAVDTQYF. CDR3 bases: TGCGCCAGCAGTGATCAGGGGGCCGTAGATACGCAGTATTTT.

This clone appeared once. The chain links TRBV7-3 to TRBJ1-4; D not resolved. The germline CDR1 and CDR2 sequences are SGHTA and FQGTGA. V lost 0 bases, J lost 8 bases, and 7 bases lay in between. The length of the CDR3 is 13 residues. CDR3 sequence: CASSLTREEKLFF. The CDR3 nucleotides are TGTGCCAGCAGCTTAACGAGAGAAGAAAAACTGTTTTTT.

The V gene is TRBV29-1, the J gene TRBJ1-1, with D perhaps matching TRBD1 (6 bases). The length of the CDR3 is 10 residues. Germline-derived CDR1 and CDR2 are SQVTM and ANQGSEA. V lost 7 bases to trimming and J lost 9 bases, with 12 bases between them. CDR3 region: CSANREQAFF. Written as DNA, the CDR3 is TGCAGCGCTAACAGGGAACAAGCTTTCTTT.